The 9 T cell receptor beta chains listed next were all sequenced from one sample in a study of shared clonotypes between healthy human individuals. TCRdb keeps only in-frame clones here, not all; method: immunoSEQ multiplex PCR. The sample holds millions of clones, approximately 94% seen once. Sequencing was carried out using naive CD4+ T cells sorted from blood. Regarding subset: CD45RA+ positively selected. The receptors were gathered from a man between 18 and 35 years old in good health.

This chain uses TRBV4-1 with TRBJ1-5; 8 bases align to TRBD1. The CDR3 sequence is 18 residues long. The J segment lost 2 bases and the V segment lost 0 bases, leaving 9 bases of the junction unmatched. Germline V lookup: CDR1 MGHRA, CDR2 YSYEKL. The CDR3 sequence: CASSQEGQGASGNQPQHF. The DNA of the CDR3 is TGCGCCAGCAGCCAAGAAGGTCAGGGGGCTTCTGGCAATCAGCCCCAGCATTTT.

This clone was counted once. The chain carries TRBV5-1 and TRBJ1-4; D gene unclear. The CDR3 totals 14 residues. Deletions cut 0 bases from V and 5 bases from J, with 8 bases between. Germline CDR1 SGHRS, CDR2 YFSETQ. The CDR3 reads CASSLVQWNEKLFF. The CDR3 DNA reads TGCGCCAGCAGCTTGGTACAGTGGAATGAAAAACTGTTTTTT.

CDR3 sequence reads: CASSRWDAGTGGEYF. In nucleotides, the CDR3 is TGTGCCAGTAGCCGATGGGATGCCGGGACAGGGGGGGAGTACTTC. The chain joins TRBV19 to TRBJ2-7; 11 nucleotides match TRBD1. Germline lookup yields CDR1 LNHDA and CDR2 SQIVND (reference sequence). This CDR3 has 15 residues. V was clipped by 6 bases and J by 11 bases; unmatched bases: 15.

Concerning this clone itself: This sample also contains other DNA sequences that code for the same CDR3. The genes are TRBV19 and TRBJ1-3; unclear D gene. V was clipped by 6 bases and J by 0 bases, with 6 bases between them. The CDR3 is made up of 13 amino acids. The germline V gene encodes CDR1 LNHDA and CDR2 SQIVND (reference sequence). The CDR3 region has the DNA TGTGCCAGTAGGCTAATCTCTGGAAACACCATATATTTT. Translating it yields CASRLISGNTIYF.

This clone appeared a single time. V and J are TRBV12-2 and TRBJ2-1; whether TRBD1, the table's D call, matches the DNA was not checked. TRBV12-2 counts as a pseudogene. The CDR3 consists of 15 residues. CDR3 protein: CASRLLTGLGNEQFF. The CDR3 DNA reads TGTGCAAGTCGCTTATTGACAGGGCTCGGGAATGAGCAGTTCTTC.

V is TRBV7-3 and J is TRBJ2-3; 16 nucleotides line up with TRBD2. The germline CDR1 and CDR2 sequences are SGHTA and FQGTGA. CDR3 length equals 19 residues. The V and J ends lost 3 bases and 2 bases, in that order; junction bases with no gene match: 8. DNA of the CDR3: TGTGCCAGCAGCTTCCCGGGGACTAGCGGGGGGGCCGACACAGATACGCAGTATTTT. This encodes CASSFPGTSGGADTDTQYF.

The rearrangement joins TRBV11-2 to TRBJ2-7, with TRBD2 identical over 11 bases. V lost 0 bases to trimming and J lost 4 bases; unmatched junction nucleotides: 2. The CDR3 has 15 residues. Germline lookup yields CDR1 SGHAT and CDR2 FQNNGV. CDR3 in DNA: TGTGCCAGCAGCTTAGAACTAGCGGGGGAGTACGAGCAGTACTTC. This codes for CASSLELAGEYEQYF. Combining the CDR3 with reference TRBV11-2 and TRBJ2-7 gives the whole variable domain EAGVAQSPRYKIIEKRQSVAFWCNPISGHATLYWYQQILGQGPKLLIQFQNNGVVDDSQLPKDRFSAERLKGVDSTLKIQPAKLEDSAVYLCASSLELAGEYEQYFGPGTRLTVT.

The V gene is TRBV5-4, the J gene TRBJ2-7; 12 nucleotides line up with TRBD1. CDR3 size: 14 residues. The V and J ends lost 4 bases and 4 bases, in that order; junction bases with no gene match: 3. In germline, CDR1 is SGHNT, CDR2 YYREEE (reference sequence). The CDR3 loop is CASSRDRGPYEQYF. The CDR3 DNA sequence: TGTGCCAGCAGCAGGGACAGGGGGCCGTACGAGCAGTACTTC.

This chain uses TRBV7-2 with TRBJ2-1; D gene ambiguous. The CDR3 is 14 residues long. CDR1 is SGHTA, CDR2 FQGNSA, per germline. Trimming stripped 5 bases from V and 1 base from J, with 9 bases between. CDR3 nucleotide sequence: TGTGCCAGCAGCACAGACGCATCCTACAATGAGCAGTTCTTC. It codes for CASSTDASYNEQFF.